Each of the 8 T cell receptor beta chains below was sequenced from the same sample in a study of a mutant IDH1 vaccine in newly diagnosed glioma. These receptors have no identified antigens. Indicated time point: week 47, end of study. The content of each vaccine dose was 300 ug of mutant IDH1 20-mer peptide, and topical imiquimod accompanied it. Assay: immunoSEQ multiplex PCR; the TCRdb copy retains only in-frame clones and omits some. The table shows 56,000 or so clones, with over 70% occurring only once. Source: PBMCs, taken from a glioma patient whose treatment included an IDH1 peptide vaccine. All receptors derive from a man in his fifties or sixties with glioma.

V usage is TRBV28 and J usage is TRBJ2-3, with D possibly being TRBD1 (5 bases). Looked up from germline, CDR1 is MDHEN and CDR2 is SYDVKM. The CDR3 contains 14 residues. Trimming took off 2 bases at V and 3 bases at J, with 9 bases between the two ends. The CDR3 sequence is CASSLGASTDTQYF. In DNA form, the CDR3 reads TGTGCCAGCAGTTTAGGGGCTTCTACAGATACGCAGTATTTT.

Written as DNA, the CDR3 is TGCAGCGTAGCCGGGACAGGGGGGTCTGAAGCTTTCTTT. Its translation: CSVAGTGGSEAFF. The V gene is TRBV29-1, the J gene TRBJ1-1; TRBD1 matches at 11 bases. Germline CDR1 reads SQVTM; CDR2 reads ANQGSEA. This CDR3 spans 13 amino acids. The trim removed 6 bases at V and 6 bases at J, leaving 6 bases unmatched.

The chain links TRBV5-4 to TRBJ2-5; D perhaps matches TRBD2 (6 bases). CDR1 is SGHNT, CDR2 YYREEE, per germline (reference sequence). The ends were cut back, 0 bases at V and 2 bases at J, with 14 bases in the middle. The CDR3 is 16 amino acids. The CDR3 spells CASSLGLAGLQETQYF. In nucleotides, the CDR3 is TGTGCCAGCAGCTTGGGACTGGCGGGGCTACAAGAGACCCAGTACTTC.

The chain employs TRBV6-1 and TRBJ2-1; D is ambiguous. CDR1 is MNHNS and CDR2 is SASEGT in the germline V gene. This CDR3 comprises 14 residues. Trimming shortened V by 0 bases and J by 7 bases, and 10 bases separated the two germline ends. The CDR3 nucleotides are TGTGCCAGCAGTGAAGCGGTCAGTCGGAATGAGCAGTTCTTC. It codes for CASSEAVSRNEQFF.

To note about this clone: The junction and the germline gene differ at one end; a read error may be behind it. The rearrangement links TRBV7-2 to TRBJ2-7, with TRBD2 matching 9 bases. This CDR3 spans 13 amino acids. Germline V lookup: CDR1 SGHTA, CDR2 FQGNSA. As DNA, the CDR3 is TGTGCCAGCAGCCTAGCGGGGATTTACGAGCAGTACTTC. Translation: CASSLAGIYEQYF.

The chain carries TRBV5-1 and TRBJ1-5; maybe TRBD1 (5 bases). Germline lookup yields CDR1 SGHRS and CDR2 YFSETQ. The CDR3 spans 14 residues. V shed 4 bases and J shed 9 bases, with 17 bases lying between them. CDR3 nucleotide sequence: TGCGCCAGCAGCCCGGAGGGGCCTGGGTGGCCCCAGCATTTT. It yields the protein CASSPEGPGWPQHF.

The chain combines TRBV6-5 with TRBJ1-1; D possibly corresponds to TRBD1 (6 bases). The CDR3 is made up of 14 amino acids. V shed 6 bases and J shed 1 base, with 12 bases lying between them. Germline V CDR1 and CDR2: MNHEY, SVGAGI. DNA of the CDR3: TGTGCCAGCAGGAAACAGGGTGGGAACACTGAAGCTTTCTTT. It encodes CASRKQGGNTEAFF.

The V gene is TRBV7-2, the J gene TRBJ1-4; D perhaps matches TRBD1 (6 bases). The V end was cut by 4 bases, the J end by 10 bases, with 16 bases between. The CDR3 runs 14 residues. Germline V CDR1 and CDR2: SGHTA, FQGNSA. The CDR3 loop is CASSSWALGGKLFF. The CDR3 nucleotides are TGTGCCAGCAGCTCATGGGCCCTAGGGGGAAAACTGTTTTTT.